The next 28 T cell receptor beta chains were all read from a single sample in a study of T cell changes during pregnancy in multiple sclerosis. Generated by immunoSEQ multiplex PCR, the TCRdb table keeps only in-frame clones and is missing some. This sample has some 54,000 clones, with about 92% found just once. The material was peripheral blood, obtained after pregnancy. Receptors originate from a female donor with multiple sclerosis, enrolled in a pregnancy study.

The chain recombines TRBV6-5 with TRBJ2-7; 7 nucleotides agree with TRBD1. V shed 7 bases, J shed 2 bases, and the junction held 11 bases outside the gene matches. This CDR3 spans 15 amino acids. CDR1 is MNHEY and CDR2 is SVGAGI in the germline V gene. The CDR3 DNA reads as TGTGCCAGCAAACCCGGGACAGCCCGTACCTACGAGCAGTACTTC. It specifies CASKPGTARTYEQYF.

The rearrangement uses TRBV15 and TRBJ2-1; D may be TRBD1 (6 bases). Deletions cut 1 base from V and 2 bases from J, with 12 bases between. The CDR3 extends over 16 amino acids. CDR1 LNHNV and CDR2 YYDKDF come from the germline V gene (reference sequence). CDR3 DNA sequence: TGTGCCACCAGCAGAGGAACGCGGACAGCCTACAATGAGCAGTTCTTC. Its protein is CATSRGTRTAYNEQFF.

This clone was observed a handful of times. The rearrangement uses TRBV9 and TRBJ2-2; 9 bases fit TRBD2. In germline, CDR1 is SGDLS, CDR2 YYNGEE. The V and J ends lost 5 bases and 5 bases, in that order; junction bases with no gene match: 7. The CDR3 spans 15 residues. CDR3 residues: CASSTLAGHTGELFF. The CDR3 DNA follows: TGTGCCAGCAGTACGCTAGCGGGACATACCGGGGAGCTGTTTTTT.

The chain uses TRBV14 and TRBJ2-1; possible D gene TRBD1, 6 bases. This CDR3 is built from 17 residues. Trimming removed 2 bases from V and 2 bases from J, with 16 bases in between. Germline loops: CDR1 SGHDN, CDR2 FVKESK. The DNA for the CDR3 is TGTGCCAGCAGCCAACTGACAGGTTCGTACCCCTACAATGAGCAGTTCTTC. It codes for CASSQLTGSYPYNEQFF.

This chain connects TRBV7-2 to TRBJ2-3, with TRBD2 as a possible D gene (5 bases). CDR1 SGHTA and CDR2 FQGNSA come from the germline V gene. V shed 5 bases and J shed 3 bases, with 9 bases lying between them. This CDR3 has 13 residues. Written as DNA, the CDR3 is TGTGCCAGCAGCCCGGAGCGGACAGATACGCAGTATTTT. This gives the protein CASSPERTDTQYF.

The rearrangement links TRBV7-9 to TRBJ1-5; no firm D call. Germline CDR1 reads SEHNR; CDR2 reads FQNEAQ (reference sequence). The CDR3 sequence is 14 residues long. V lost 5 bases, J lost 1 base, and 9 bases lay in between. The CDR3 DNA sequence: TGTGCCAGCAGCGGACGGGAGAGCAATCAGCCCCAGCATTTT. Its translation is CASSGRESNQPQHF.

The chain couples TRBV7-3 to TRBJ1-1, with TRBD1 matching 9 bases. The CDR3 loop spans 15 amino acids. Germline assignment: CDR1 SGHTA and CDR2 FQGTGA. Unmatched junction bases numbered 7, after V lost 5 bases and J lost 3 bases. The CDR3 bases are TGTGCCAGCAGCCCACCGGACAGGGGACACACTGAAGCTTTCTTT. It specifies CASSPPDRGHTEAFF.

This rearrangement joins TRBV7-3 to TRBJ2-2, with TRBD2 identical over 9 bases. Germline V gives CDR1 SGHTA, CDR2 FQGTGA. The CDR3 runs to 15 residues. V lost 3 bases and J lost 6; bases outside the gene matches: 5. CDR3 DNA: TGTGCCAGCAGCTTGTTAGCGGGAGTCTCCGGGGAGCTGTTTTTT. Translating it yields CASSLLAGVSGELFF.

The rearrangement uses TRBV5-1 and TRBJ2-1; 14 bases are a match to TRBD2. The V gene's germline CDR1 is SGHRS and CDR2 YFSETQ. CDR3 length: 16 residues. The V gene end was trimmed by 4 bases and the J gene end by 8 bases; junction bases not matched to a gene: 8. CDR3 DNA: TGCGCCAGCAGCACCGGGACTAGCGGGAGTGTAGATGAGCAGTTCTTC. As protein: CASSTGTSGSVDEQFF.

V usage is TRBV6-6 and J usage is TRBJ1-2; possible D gene TRBD1, 5 bases. The V end was cut by 8 bases, the J end by 4 bases, with 11 bases between. Germline V CDR1 and CDR2: MNHNY, SVGAGI (reference sequence). CDR3 length equals 12 residues. The CDR3 DNA is TGTGCCAGCGGGGGGGGTGCCTATGGCTACACCTTC. Translated, it gives CASGGGAYGYTF.

V is TRBV7-3 and J is TRBJ2-2; D might be TRBD2 (7 bases). The V and J ends lost 5 bases and 6 bases respectively, with 13 bases between them. This CDR3 has 14 residues. Germline CDR1 and CDR2: SGHTA and FQGTGA. The CDR3 DNA sequence: TGTGCCAGCAGCCGAGGGGGGGACGCCGGGGAGCTGTTTTTT. It yields the protein CASSRGGDAGELFF.

The chain links TRBV16 to TRBJ2-5; 7 positions agree with TRBD1. The CDR3 extends over 14 amino acids. Germline V gene lookup returns CDR1 KGHSY and CDR2 FQNENV. V trimming: 3 bases; J trimming: 6 bases; junction bases outside the gene matches: 7. This chain's CDR3 is CASSHSGTAQTQYF. The CDR3 region has the DNA TGTGCCAGCAGCCACTCCGGGACAGCACAGACCCAGTACTTC.

The chain employs TRBV4-1 and TRBJ2-7; TRBD1 might be the D (5 bases). The CDR3 runs 13 residues. V lost 4 bases, J lost 0 bases, and 7 bases lay in between. Germline values: CDR1 MGHRA, CDR2 YSYEKL. The CDR3 spells CASSRGSSYEQYF. In DNA, the CDR3 is TGCGCCAGCAGCCGGGGCTCCTCCTACGAGCAGTACTTC.

V usage is TRBV7-3 and J usage is TRBJ2-1, with 7 bases matching TRBD1. J gave up 8 bases and V 2 bases, and 9 bases lay outside the gene matches. This CDR3 has 15 amino acids. Germline V gives CDR1 SGHTA, CDR2 FQGTGA. CDR3 loop: CASSLLPIDRDEQFF. The DNA of the CDR3 is TGTGCCAGCAGCTTATTGCCCATCGACAGGGATGAGCAGTTCTTC.

The chain recombines TRBV13 with TRBJ1-1, with D possibly TRBD1 on 6 matching bases. The CDR3 is 15 amino acids. Germline V gene lookup returns CDR1 PRHDT and CDR2 FYEKMQ (reference sequence). V was trimmed by 0 bases and J by 0 bases, leaving 8 bases between them. CDR3 sequence (DNA): TGTGCCAGCAGCTTAGGACAGGGATTGAACACTGAAGCTTTCTTT. Translation: CASSLGQGLNTEAFF.

V usage is TRBV5-4 and J usage is TRBJ2-2; a possible D gene is TRBD1 (5 bases). CDR1 and CDR2 from the germline V gene are SGHNT and YYREEE (reference sequence). Trimming removed 4 bases at V and 1 base at J, with 11 bases between. This CDR3 contains 15 residues. The DNA for the CDR3 is TGTGCCAGCAGCCCGGACACCTTGAACACCGGGGAGCTGTTTTTT. It translates to CASSPDTLNTGELFF.

DNA of the CDR3: TGTGCCAGCACCTCCAGCGGATACCAACGGGGTGAGCAGTTCTTC. This encodes CASTSSGYQRGEQFF. The rearrangement uses TRBV2 and TRBJ2-1; possible D gene TRBD2, 5 bases. The CDR3 loop spans 15 amino acids. V dropped 7 bases and J dropped 9 bases, with 22 bases sitting between them. Germline CDR1 reads SNHLY; CDR2 reads FYNNEI.

This chain links TRBV7-9 with TRBJ2-7, with 10 nucleotides matching TRBD2. V lost 3 bases and J lost 5; bases outside the gene matches: 7. This CDR3 region has 15 residues. CDR1 and CDR2 from the germline V gene are SEHNR and FQNEAQ (reference sequence). Here the CDR3 DNA reads TGTGCCAGCAGCTTGCCGACTAGCGGGTATAACGAGCAGTACTTC. Its protein is CASSLPTSGYNEQYF.

V gene TRBV27 combines with J gene TRBJ2-3, with no clear D. The CDR3 spans 16 residues. V shed 0 bases and J shed 1 base, with 11 bases lying between them. The germline CDR1 and CDR2 sequences are MNHEY and SMNVEV (reference sequence). This chain's CDR3 is CASSLSVGSGTDTQYF. The DNA for the CDR3 is TGTGCCAGCAGTTTATCTGTGGGCAGTGGCACAGATACGCAGTATTTT.

The gene calls are TRBV19 and TRBJ1-3, with D unresolved. V lost 3 bases and J lost 0, with 6 bases in between. The CDR3 is made up of 14 amino acids. Germline V gene sequence: CDR1 LNHDA, CDR2 SQIVND (reference sequence). The CDR3 DNA is TGTGCCAGTAGTATTTCAGTCTCTGGAAACACCATATATTTT. Residues: CASSISVSGNTIYF. Full variable domain (outside the CDR3, taken from reference TRBV19 and TRBJ1-3): DGGITQSPKYLFRKEGQNVTLSCEQNLNHDAMYWYRQDPGQGLRLIYYSQIVNDFQKGDIAEGYSVSREKKESFPLTVTSAQKNPTAFYLCASSISVSGNTIYFGEGSWLTVV.

With regard to this clone: At one boundary the junction diverges from the germline segment, which might be a read error. CDR3 DNA sequence: TGTGCCAGCAGCTTGACAGAGACGGGCGGGACTGAACATTTT. It encodes CASSLTETGGTEHF. The chain links TRBV9 to TRBJ2-3; D is perhaps TRBD2 (6 bases). Germline CDR1 and CDR2: SGDLS and YYNGEE. The CDR3 runs 14 residues.

The chain has TRBV6-1 and TRBJ2-5, with 11 nucleotides matching TRBD2. Gene TRBJ2-7 matches the end of the DNA better, so the J call may be wrong. CDR1 is MNHNS and CDR2 is SASEGT in the germline V gene. The CDR3 runs 15 residues. CDR3 protein: CASSGLTSGGYEQYF. The CDR3 DNA is TGTGCCAGCAGTGGCCTAACTAGCGGGGGCTACGAGCAGTACTTC.

This chain uses TRBV7-8 with TRBJ1-1, with D tentatively TRBD1 (5 bases). Trimming shortened V by 1 base and J by 5 bases, and 14 bases separated the two germline ends. The germline V gene has CDR1 SGHVS and CDR2 FQNEAQ. The CDR3 is 15 residues long. CDR3 in amino acids: CASSLGAGRGTEAFF. The CDR3 nucleotides read TGTGCCAGCAGCTTAGGGGCAGGAAGGGGAACTGAAGCTTTCTTT.

This clone showed up just a few times. The DNA for the CDR3 is TGTGCCAGCAGCCGCCGACAGGGAAACACTGAAGCTTTCTTT. Its translation: CASSRRQGNTEAFF. This sequence joins TRBV14 and TRBJ1-1; 7 bases are shared with TRBD1. V was clipped by 4 bases and J by 2 bases; unmatched bases: 4. Germline V gene lookup returns CDR1 SGHDN and CDR2 FVKESK. The CDR3 spans 14 residues. Using reference TRBV14 and TRBJ1-1 for the parts outside the CDR3, the full variable domain is EAGVTQFPSHSVIEKGQTVTLRCDPISGHDNLYWYRRVMGKEIKFLLHFVKESKQDESGMPNNRFLAERTGGTYSTLKVQPAELEDSGVYFCASSRRQGNTEAFFGQGTRLTVV.

The chain is built from TRBV7-8 and TRBJ2-7; 7 bases agree with TRBD1. The germline V gene encodes CDR1 SGHVS and CDR2 FQNEAQ. The CDR3 contains 14 residues. After removal of 1 base from V and 3 bases from J, the junction contained 3 bases not matched to a gene. The CDR3 DNA sequence: TGTGCCAGCAGCTTAGGCCACAGGGGCTACGAGCAGTACTTC. Its protein product is CASSLGHRGYEQYF.

V gene TRBV12-5 combines with J gene TRBJ2-7, with 14 bases aligning to TRBD2. Germline V gene sequence: CDR1 LGHNT, CDR2 FRNRAP. This CDR3 has 15 amino acids. The V gene end was trimmed by 5 bases and the J gene end by 5 bases; junction bases not matched to a gene: 5. Here the CDR3 reads CASGRLAGGPHEQYF. The DNA of the CDR3 is TGTGCTAGTGGTCGACTAGCGGGAGGGCCGCACGAGCAGTACTTC.

The V call is TRBV5-1, the J call TRBJ2-7; the D gene is possibly TRBD1 (5 bases). Trimming removed 0 bases at V and 2 bases at J, with 12 bases between. Germline values: CDR1 SGHRS, CDR2 YFSETQ. The CDR3 extends over 15 amino acids. The DNA of the CDR3 is TGCGCCAGCAGCTTGGGGCAGGGCGTCACCTACGAGCAGTACTTC. It codes for CASSLGQGVTYEQYF.

This chain joins TRBV19 and TRBJ2-7; 8 bases agree with TRBD2. Germline CDR1 reads LNHDA; CDR2 reads SQIVND (reference sequence). The junction had 8 bases not matched to a gene; V was cut back by 2 bases and J by 2 bases. The CDR3 is 16 residues long. The CDR3 is CASSIMGSGGAYEQYF. CDR3 DNA: TGTGCCAGTAGTATAATGGGGTCGGGAGGGGCCTACGAGCAGTACTTC.